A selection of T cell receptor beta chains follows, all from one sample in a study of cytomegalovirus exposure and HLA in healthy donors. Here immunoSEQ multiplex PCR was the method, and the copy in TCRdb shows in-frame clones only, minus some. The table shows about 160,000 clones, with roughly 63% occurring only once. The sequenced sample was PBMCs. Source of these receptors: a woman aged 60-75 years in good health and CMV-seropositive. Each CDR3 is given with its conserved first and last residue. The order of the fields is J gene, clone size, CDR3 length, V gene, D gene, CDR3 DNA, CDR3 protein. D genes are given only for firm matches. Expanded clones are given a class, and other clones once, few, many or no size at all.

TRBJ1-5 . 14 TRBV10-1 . TGCGCCAGCAGTGAGGGTGGCAGCAATCAGCCCCAGCATTTT CASSEGGSNQPQHF
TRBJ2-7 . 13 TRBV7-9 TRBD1 TGTGCCAGCAGCTTCGGACAGGTCTACGAGCAGTACTTC CASSFGQVYEQYF
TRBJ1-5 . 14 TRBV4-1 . TGCGCCAGCAGCCAAGATCGGGGAGTTGAGCCCCAGCATTTT CASSQDRGVEPQHF
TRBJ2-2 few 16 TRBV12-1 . TGTGCCAGCAGCTTGACATTCACCCCGAACACCGGGGAGCTGTTTTTT CASSLTFTPNTGELFF
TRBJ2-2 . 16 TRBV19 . TGTGCCAGTAGTATGGGCCCGGGGACGAACACCGGGGAGCTGTTTTTT CASSMGPGTNTGELFF
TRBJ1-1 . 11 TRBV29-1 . TGCAGCGGCTTAATTGGGGAGGAAGCTTTCTTT CSGLIGEEAFF
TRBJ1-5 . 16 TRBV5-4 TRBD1 TGTGCCAGCAGCTTGGGGGGACAGGGGAGCAATCAGCCCCAGCATTTT CASSLGGQGSNQPQHF
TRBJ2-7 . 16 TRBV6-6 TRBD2 TGTGCCAGCAGTTACTCCGGGACTAGCGAAACCTACGAGCAGTACTTC CASSYSGTSETYEQYF
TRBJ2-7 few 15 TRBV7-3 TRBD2 TGTGCCAGCAGCTTCCTGACTAGCGGGAGCCACGAGCAGTACTTC CASSFLTSGSHEQYF
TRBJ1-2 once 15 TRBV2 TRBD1 TGTGCCAGCAGGGACGGACGCAGGGGGAACTATGGCTACACCTTC CASRDGRRGNYGYTF
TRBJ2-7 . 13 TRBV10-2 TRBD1 TGCGCCAGCAGTGGGCAGGGGGCCTACGAGCAGTACTTC CASSGQGAYEQYF
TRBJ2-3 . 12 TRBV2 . TGTGCCAGCAGTGATCGCGATGGTACGCAGTATTTT CASSDRDGTQYF
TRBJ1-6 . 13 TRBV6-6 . TGTGCCAGCAGAACAGGGTTAGTTTCACCCCTCCACTTT CASRTGLVSPLHF
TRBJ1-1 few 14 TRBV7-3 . TGTGCCAGCAGCTTAAACGTCCGTAGCCGTGAAGCTTTCTTT CASSLNVRSREAFF
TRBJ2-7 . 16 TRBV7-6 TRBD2 TGTGCCAGCAGCTTAGGGGGGGGACGGGGGAACTACGAGCAGTACTTC CASSLGGGRGNYEQYF
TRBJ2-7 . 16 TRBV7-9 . TGTGCCAGCAGCCCCAGGGTCGCCAAGAGCTCCTACGAGCAGTACTTC CASSPRVAKSSYEQYF
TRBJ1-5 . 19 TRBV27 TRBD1 TGTGCCAGCAGTTTATCTGCCGGGACAGCAACGTATAGCAATCAGCCCCAGCATTTT CASSLSAGTATYSNQPQHF